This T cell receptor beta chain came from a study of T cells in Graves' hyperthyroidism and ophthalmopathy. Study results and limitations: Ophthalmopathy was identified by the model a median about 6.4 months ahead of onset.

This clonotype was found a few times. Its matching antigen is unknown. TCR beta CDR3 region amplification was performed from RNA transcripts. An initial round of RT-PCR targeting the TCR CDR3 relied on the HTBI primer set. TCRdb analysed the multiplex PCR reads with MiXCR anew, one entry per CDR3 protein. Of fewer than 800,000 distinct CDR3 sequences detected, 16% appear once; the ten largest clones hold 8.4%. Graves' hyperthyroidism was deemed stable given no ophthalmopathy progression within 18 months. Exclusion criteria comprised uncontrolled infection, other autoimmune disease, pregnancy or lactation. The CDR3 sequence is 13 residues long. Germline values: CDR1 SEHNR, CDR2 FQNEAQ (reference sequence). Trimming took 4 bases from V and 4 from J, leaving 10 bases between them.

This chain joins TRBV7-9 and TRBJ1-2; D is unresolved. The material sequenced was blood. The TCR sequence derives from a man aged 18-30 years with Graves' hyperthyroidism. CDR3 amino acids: CASSSSGSYGYTF. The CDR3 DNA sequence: TGTGCCAGCAGCTCCTCGGGGAGCTATGGCTACACCTTC.